This is a list of T cell receptor beta chains from one sample in a study of shared clonotypes between healthy human individuals. Generated by immunoSEQ multiplex PCR, the TCRdb table keeps only in-frame clones and is missing some. The sample holds approximately 810,000 clones, 80% to 95% seen once. Material: naive CD8+ T cells sorted from blood. These TCRs come from a man between 25 and 39 years old in good health. Each CDR3 is given with its conserved first and last residue. Fields, in order: J gene, CDR3 length, V gene, D gene, clone size, CDR3 DNA, CDR3 protein. D genes are given only for firm matches. The size of a clone is reported for some rows only, either as once, few or many, or as a class for expanded clones.

J gene: TRBJ2-1
CDR3 length: 15
V gene: TRBV19
D gene: .
clone size: .
CDR3 DNA: TGTGCCAGTAGTGACAGCAATAAGATTTACAATGAGCAGTTCTTC
CDR3 protein: CASSDSNKIYNEQFF

J gene: TRBJ1-4
CDR3 length: 15
V gene: TRBV4-1
D gene: .
clone size: .
CDR3 DNA: TGCGCCAGCAGCCCACGTGTTGCAACTAATGAAAAACTGTTTTTT
CDR3 protein: CASSPRVATNEKLFF

J gene: TRBJ2-7
CDR3 length: 15
V gene: TRBV27
D gene: TRBD1
clone size: .
CDR3 DNA: TGTGCCAGCAGTCCTAGGACAGGGCCCGCCTACGAGCAGTACTTC
CDR3 protein: CASSPRTGPAYEQYF

J gene: TRBJ2-7
CDR3 length: 13
V gene: TRBV7-2
D gene: .
clone size: .
CDR3 DNA: TGTGCCAGCAGCTTACCCCCCGCGTACGAGCAGTACTTC
CDR3 protein: CASSLPPAYEQYF

J gene: TRBJ1-2
CDR3 length: 16
V gene: TRBV28
D gene: TRBD1
clone size: .
CDR3 DNA: TGTGCCAGCAATACTATTCAGGGGGCCCCTAACTATGGCTACACCTTC
CDR3 protein: CASNTIQGAPNYGYTF

J gene: TRBJ1-2
CDR3 length: 15
V gene: TRBV6-5
D gene: TRBD1
clone size: .
CDR3 DNA: TGTGCCAGCAGTTATGGGACAGCCGCCATCTATGGCTACACCTTC
CDR3 protein: CASSYGTAAIYGYTF

J gene: TRBJ2-1
CDR3 length: 16
V gene: TRBV6-5
D gene: TRBD2
clone size: .
CDR3 DNA: TGTGCCAGCAGTTCTATAGCGGGAGAGGGCTACAATGAGCAGTTCTTC
CDR3 protein: CASSSIAGEGYNEQFF

J gene: TRBJ2-7
CDR3 length: 14
V gene: TRBV28
D gene: TRBD2
clone size: few
CDR3 DNA: TGTGCCAGCAGCACTAGCGGGAGCTCCTACGAGCAGTACTTC
CDR3 protein: CASSTSGSSYEQYF

J gene: TRBJ2-1
CDR3 length: 14
V gene: TRBV10-2
D gene: TRBD2
clone size: .
CDR3 DNA: TGCGCCAGCAGCGGACTAGCGGGGTACAATGAGCAGTTCTTC
CDR3 protein: CASSGLAGYNEQFF

J gene: TRBJ1-1
CDR3 length: 15
V gene: TRBV7-6
D gene: .
clone size: .
CDR3 DNA: TGTGCCAGCAGCGTGGGCGGTACCCCTTACACTGAAGCTTTCTTT
CDR3 protein: CASSVGGTPYTEAFF

J gene: TRBJ2-3
CDR3 length: 16
V gene: TRBV7-9
D gene: .
clone size: .
CDR3 DNA: TGTGCCAGCAGCACAAGCGAACGGCATTTAACAGATACGCAGTATTTT
CDR3 protein: CASSTSERHLTDTQYF